This T cell receptor (beta chain) was profiled in a study of cytomegalovirus exposure and HLA in healthy donors. General observations from the study: In an earlier analysis, in 620 or so donors, most V segments appeared productive either ~87% or ~30% of the time.

About this clone: Its antigen is unidentified.

The PCR had 60 Vbeta and 13 Jbeta primers. The method was immunoSEQ multiplex PCR; TCRdb's version includes in-frame clones alone and lacks a portion of them. In total, the table holds around 130,000 clones. The CDR3 spans 14 residues. CDR1 is SGHKS, CDR2 YYEKEE, per germline (reference sequence). Trimming took off 6 bases at V and 8 bases at J, with 17 bases between the two ends. Sequencing input: PBMCs. The receptor comes from a woman aged 60-75 years in good health and CMV-seronegative. V is TRBV5-5 and J is TRBJ1-4, with D perhaps matching TRBD1 (6 bases). The CDR3 coding sequence is TGTGCCAGCATCCCCGGGACACGTCGGGAAAAACTGTTTTTT. This encodes CASIPGTRREKLFF. Full variable domain (remainder filled in from reference TRBV5-5 and TRBJ1-4): DAGVTQSPTHLIKTRGQQVTLRCSPISGHKSVSWYQQVLGQGPQFIFQYYEKEERGRGNFPDRFSARQFPNYSSELNVNALLLGDSALYLCASIPGTRREKLFFGSGTQLSVL.